What follows are 5 T cell receptor beta chains derived from one specimen sequenced in a study of identical twins. TCRdb called the 5' RACE reads again in MiXCR, with one record for every CDR3 protein. The data hold approximately 190,000 distinct CDR3 sequences, with more than 15% observed a single time. Separately, the same data were catalogued under a study of T cells expressing NK-cell markers.

The sequencing input was CD8+ T cells sorted from blood. The receptors were sampled from a woman between 18 and 30 years old in good health.

Only a few counts were recorded for this clonotype. The V call is TRBV12-3 or TRBV12-4, the J call TRBJ2-5; no definite D call. The CDR3 covers 13 residues. Trimming shortened V by 7 bases and J by 7 bases, and 16 bases separated the two germline ends. The DNA for the CDR3 is TGTGCCAGCACTTACAGTCTTCCAGGGACCCAGTACTTC. This sequence encodes CASTYSLPGTQYF.

This chain uses TRBV20-1 with TRBJ2-1, with 10 bases that match TRBD2. Germline lookup yields CDR1 DFQATT and CDR2 SNEGSKA (reference sequence). J was trimmed by 7 bases and V by 5 bases; bases with no gene match: 11. There are 15 residues in the CDR3. The DNA of the CDR3 is TGCAGTGCTTCTGATCCTAGCGGGAGTTCTAATGAGCAGTTCTTC. Amino acid sequence: CSASDPSGSSNEQFF.

The chain has TRBV29-1 and TRBJ2-5, with D unresolved. The CDR3 extends over 13 amino acids. CDR1 is SQVTM and CDR2 is ANQGSEA in the germline V gene. Trimming shortened V by 2 bases and J by 2 bases, and 9 bases separated the two germline ends. In DNA, the CDR3 is TGCAGCGTTGAACCCCTAATGCAAGAGACCCAGTACTTC. This gives the protein CSVEPLMQETQYF.

This clonotype was seen only a few times. DNA for the CDR3: TGTGCCAGCAGCCAAAACGGGCTTTACAATGAGCAGTTCTTC. It codes for CASSQNGLYNEQFF. The chain has TRBV3-1 and TRBJ2-1, with D unclear. Deletions cut 2 bases from V and 4 bases from J, with 9 bases between. The CDR3 extends over 14 amino acids. Per germline, CDR1 LGHDT and CDR2 YNNKEL (reference sequence).

The V call is TRBV9, the J call TRBJ2-3; no clear D. V was pared by 3 bases and J by 2 bases, with 13 bases between. Germline-derived CDR1 and CDR2 are SGDLS and YYNGEE. The CDR3 has 15 residues. The CDR3 loop reads CASSAEGQITDTQYF. DNA of the CDR3: TGTGCCAGCAGCGCCGAAGGGCAGATCACAGATACGCAGTATTTT.